This T cell receptor beta chain was sequenced for a study of blood T cell repertoires in COVID-19 (dated by TCRdb to the early 2020s). About the investigation overall: Samples covering the acute and convalescent phases of COVID-19 were provided by collaborators in the United States, Italy and Spain. The prospective study material was composed of cDNA or gDNA derived from T cells, B-cell-depleted T cells, or PBMCs. The dataset comprised deeply sampled blood TCRbeta repertoires from subjects exposed to, actively infected with, or recovered from COVID-19. A freely available public database, intended as a resource for researchers studying the immune response to SARS-CoV-2, is where the repertoires were released. The samples were drawn from the first 160 participants of the ongoing ImmuneRACE study and from 950 to 1,500 subjects provided by 6 global collaborators. The sample metadata nearly always contained a de-identified subject ID, COVID-19 status, age in years and sex. Where available, HLA class I and class II types were obtained from metadata supplied by the sample provider rather than from assay-based typing.

Participants in the prospective study were enrolled through a virtual design, were aged 18 to 89 years, and lived in 24 United States geographic areas. To assign participants to cohorts, the prospective study relied on clinical history that participants themselves reported in a screening survey and a study questionnaire. In the prospective study, whole blood, serum and a nasopharyngeal or oropharyngeal swab were collected from each participant by mobile phlebotomists. Over a roughly 2-month period, participants in the prospective study had the option of providing additional blood draws and questionnaires. Prospective study blood samples were shipped either frozen or at room temperature before DNA extraction. The CDR3 contains 14 residues, cysteine and phenylalanine counted. The kept DNA is CDR3 alone, 42 bases in frame from the first base. Cut back by 0 bases and 5 bases, the V and J ends lie 9 bases apart. The germline V gene encodes CDR1 SGHKS and CDR2 YYEKEE (reference sequence).

The immunoSEQ Assay, a bias-controlled multiplex PCR, was used to amplify TCRbeta CDR3 regions from genomic DNA. The original pipeline was this. The number of nucleated cells in each sample was estimated by amplification of reference gene primers within the assay. Sequence reads were collapsed and filtered to measure the absolute abundance of every unique TCRbeta CDR3 rearrangement. For each sample, productive Simpson clonality was calculated as the square root of Simpson's diversity index across productive rearrangements. TCRdb obtained this table from immuneACCESS and retained in-frame rearrangements with V and J assigned. These tables miss some clones; where compared with another copy, unresolved V genes account for less than half of the shortfall, and the remainder is unexplained. V, J and clone size were drawn from that table, and D and trimming were deduced from the DNA. This sample comprises more than 200,000 clones, 80% of them detected only once. The ten largest account for 4.3% of the sample.

General findings and caveats noted by the study authors: How much clinical and demographic metadata was included differed by source and by participant, and the metadata was provided uncurated.

Notes on this clone: Its antigen target is currently unknown. Base quality data are lacking; no much larger clone is found one base away.

The material sequenced was PBMCs or T cells enriched from blood (not recorded which). The clonotype originates from a man aged 25 to 45 with acute COVID-19. The chain couples TRBV5-5 to TRBJ1-5, with no confidently assigned D gene. This receptor has the CDR3 CASSLGVGDQPQHF. The DNA reads TGTGCCAGCAGCTTGGGGGTCGGGGATCAGCCCCAGCATTTT.